This T cell receptor beta chain originates from a study of T cells in Graves' hyperthyroidism and ophthalmopathy. Trimming took 6 bases from V and 2 from J, leaving 14 bases between them. The CDR3 is made up of 14 amino acids. The germline V gene encodes CDR1 SGHNT and CDR2 YYREEE (reference sequence). RNA transcripts served as the template for amplifying TCR beta CDR3 regions. HTBI primers drove first-round RT-PCR of the TCR CDR3. MiXCR, applied by TCRdb to the multiplex PCR reads, yields one record per CDR3 protein. The data contain 150,000 to 200,000 distinct CDR3 sequences, over 7.5% of them singletons.

The sequencing sample was made of blood. The sequence came from a woman aged 18-29 years with Graves' hyperthyroidism that later progressed to Graves' ophthalmopathy. V and J are TRBV5-4 and TRBJ1-2; no firm D call. Here the CDR3 reads CASNVVGRNYGYTF. Written as DNA, the CDR3 is TGTGCCAGCAATGTCGTCGGGAGGAACTATGGCTACACCTTC.